This record looks at one T cell receptor (beta chain) sequence and its context. The antigen is undetermined. This sample was taken from a study of memory CD4+ T cells and cytomegalovirus serostatus. The study's findings and limits: Median bootstrapped AUC for CMV status was about 0.95 originally, less than 0.93 US-trained.

Germline lookup yields CDR1 MNHNS and CDR2 SASEGT. The CDR3 runs 13 residues. V was cut by 3 bases and J by 5 bases, with 10 bases left in between. The sort gate was single viable CD3+CD4+CD8-CD45RO+ cells for memory CD4+ T cells. CD4+ T cells were isolated by positive magnetic selection. Generated by immunoSEQ multiplex PCR, the TCRdb table keeps only in-frame clones and is missing some. The table shows some 50,000 clones, with around three quarters occurring only once. The receptor comes from an adult in good health and CMV-seronegative. Sample: memory CD4+ T cells from blood. The J gene is TRBJ1-1, the V gene TRBV6-1; D gene ambiguous. The DNA for the CDR3 is TGTGCCAGCAGTGACGGCCGGCTTACTGAAGCTTTCTTT. Its protein is CASSDGRLTEAFF.